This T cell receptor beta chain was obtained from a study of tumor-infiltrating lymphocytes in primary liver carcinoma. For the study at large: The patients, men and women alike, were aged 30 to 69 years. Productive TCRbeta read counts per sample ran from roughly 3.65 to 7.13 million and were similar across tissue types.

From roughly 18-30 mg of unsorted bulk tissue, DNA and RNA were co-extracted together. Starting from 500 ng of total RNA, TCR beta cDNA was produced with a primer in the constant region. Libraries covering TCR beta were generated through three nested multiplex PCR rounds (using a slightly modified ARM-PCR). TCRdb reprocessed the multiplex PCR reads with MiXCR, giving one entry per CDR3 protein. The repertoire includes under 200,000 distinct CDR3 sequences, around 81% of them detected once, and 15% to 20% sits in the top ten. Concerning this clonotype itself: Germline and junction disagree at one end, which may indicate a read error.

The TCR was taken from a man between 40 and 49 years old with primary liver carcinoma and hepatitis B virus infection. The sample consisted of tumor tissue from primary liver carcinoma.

CDR3 nucleotides: TGCACCAGCAGTGTAGACATCGATACGCAGTATTTT. The encoded protein is CTSSVDIDTQYF. V gene TRBV10-2 combines with J gene TRBJ2-3, with no clear D. Germline V gene sequence: CDR1 WSHSY, CDR2 SAAADI. The CDR3 has 12 residues.